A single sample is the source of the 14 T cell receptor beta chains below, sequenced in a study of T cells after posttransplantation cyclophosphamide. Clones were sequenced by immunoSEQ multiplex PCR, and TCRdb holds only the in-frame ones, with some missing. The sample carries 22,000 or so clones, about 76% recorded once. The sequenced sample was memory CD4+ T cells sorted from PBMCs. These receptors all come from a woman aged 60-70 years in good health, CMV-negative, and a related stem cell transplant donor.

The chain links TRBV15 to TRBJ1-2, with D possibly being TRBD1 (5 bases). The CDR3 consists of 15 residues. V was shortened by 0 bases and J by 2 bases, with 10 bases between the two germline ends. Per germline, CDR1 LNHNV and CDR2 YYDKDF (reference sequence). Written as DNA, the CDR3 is TGTGCCACCAGCAGAGATCTTGGGGCCAACTATGGCTACACCTTC. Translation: CATSRDLGANYGYTF.

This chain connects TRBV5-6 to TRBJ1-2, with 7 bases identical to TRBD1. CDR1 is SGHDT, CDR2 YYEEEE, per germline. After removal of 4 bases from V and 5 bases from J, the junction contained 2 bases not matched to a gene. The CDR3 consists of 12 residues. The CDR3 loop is CASSRTGYGYTF. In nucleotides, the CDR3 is TGTGCCAGCAGCCGGACAGGATATGGCTACACCTTC.

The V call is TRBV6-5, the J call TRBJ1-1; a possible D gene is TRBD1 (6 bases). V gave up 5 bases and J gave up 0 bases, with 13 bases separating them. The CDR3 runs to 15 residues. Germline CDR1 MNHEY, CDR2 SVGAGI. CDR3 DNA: TGTGCCAGCAGTGCCGGGGGGGCTTTGAACACTGAAGCTTTCTTT. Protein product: CASSAGGALNTEAFF.

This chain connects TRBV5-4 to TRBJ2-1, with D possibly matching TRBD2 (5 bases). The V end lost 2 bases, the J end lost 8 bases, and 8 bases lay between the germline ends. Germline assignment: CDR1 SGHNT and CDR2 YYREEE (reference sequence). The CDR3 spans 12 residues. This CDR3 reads CASSFTSDEQFF. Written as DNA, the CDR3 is TGTGCCAGCAGCTTTACTAGTGATGAGCAGTTCTTC.

The CDR3 DNA reads TGTGCCTGGAGTAAAAACAGGGGAGATTACAATGAGCAGTTCTTC. It is translated as CAWSKNRGDYNEQFF. The J gene is TRBJ2-1, the V gene TRBV30; 7 nucleotides agree with TRBD1. Germline loops: CDR1 GTSNPN, CDR2 SVGIG (reference sequence). This CDR3 contains 15 residues. V shed 2 bases and J 4 bases; nucleotides not matched to a gene: 8. The complete variable domain, with remaining parts taken from reference TRBV30 and TRBJ2-1, reads SQTIHQWPATLVQPVGSPLSLECTVEGTSNPNLYWYRQAAGRGLQLLFYSVGIGQISSEVPQNLSASRPQDRQFILSSKKLLLSDSGFYLCAWSKNRGDYNEQFFGPGTRLTVL.

The CDR3 is CAKQGAGNEKLFF. The CDR3 DNA sequence: TGCGCCAAACAGGGGGCTGGTAATGAAAAACTGTTTTTT. The chain is built from TRBV10-1 and TRBJ1-4; 9 nucleotides match TRBD1. The CDR3 runs to 13 residues. V lost 10 bases and J lost 4; bases outside the gene matches: 4. The germline V gene encodes CDR1 WNHNN and CDR2 SYGVQD (reference sequence).

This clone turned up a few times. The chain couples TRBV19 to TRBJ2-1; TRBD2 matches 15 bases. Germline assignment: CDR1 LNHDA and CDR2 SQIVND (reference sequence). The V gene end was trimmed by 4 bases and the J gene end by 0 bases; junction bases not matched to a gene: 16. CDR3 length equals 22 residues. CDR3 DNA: TGTGCCAGTAGTACTGCCGGGACTAGCGGGGGGCCCTACTGGAGCTCCTACAATGAGCAGTTCTTC. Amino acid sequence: CASSTAGTSGGPYWSSYNEQFF.

CDR3 sequence reads: CASSLVRTAEAFF. The CDR3 DNA follows: TGTGCCAGCAGCTTAGTTAGGACAGCTGAAGCTTTCTTT. This sequence joins TRBV11-2 and TRBJ1-1; weak D call: TRBD1 (6 bases). The CDR3 loop spans 13 amino acids. V gave up 1 base and J gave up 6 bases, with 9 bases separating them. The V gene's germline CDR1 is SGHAT and CDR2 FQNNGV.

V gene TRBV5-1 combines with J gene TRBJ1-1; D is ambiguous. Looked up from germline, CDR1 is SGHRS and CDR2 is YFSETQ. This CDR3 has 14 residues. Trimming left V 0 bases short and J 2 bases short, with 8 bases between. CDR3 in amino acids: CASSLGEVNTEAFF. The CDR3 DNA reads TGCGCCAGCAGCTTGGGTGAGGTTAACACTGAAGCTTTCTTT.

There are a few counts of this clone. CDR3 in amino acids: CASKGPSTDTQYF. CDR3 in DNA: TGTGCCAGCAAGGGGCCTAGCACAGATACGCAGTATTTT. This sequence joins TRBV2 and TRBJ2-3; D possibly corresponds to TRBD1 (5 bases). CDR1 is SNHLY, CDR2 FYNNEI, per germline. V was shortened by 7 bases and J by 0 bases, with 8 bases between the two germline ends. The CDR3 sequence is 13 residues long.

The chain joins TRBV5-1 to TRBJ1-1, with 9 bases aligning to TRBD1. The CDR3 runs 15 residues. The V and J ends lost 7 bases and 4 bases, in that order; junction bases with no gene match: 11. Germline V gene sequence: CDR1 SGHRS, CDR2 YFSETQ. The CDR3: CASRFPGQGLTEAFF. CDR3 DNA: TGCGCCAGCCGTTTTCCGGGACAGGGCCTCACTGAAGCTTTCTTT.

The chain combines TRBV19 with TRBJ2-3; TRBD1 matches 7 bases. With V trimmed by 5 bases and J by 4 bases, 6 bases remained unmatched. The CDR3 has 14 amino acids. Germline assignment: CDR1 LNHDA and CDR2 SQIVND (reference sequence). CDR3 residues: CASSLRDRADTQYF. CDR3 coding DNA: TGTGCCAGTAGTCTAAGAGACAGGGCAGATACGCAGTATTTT.

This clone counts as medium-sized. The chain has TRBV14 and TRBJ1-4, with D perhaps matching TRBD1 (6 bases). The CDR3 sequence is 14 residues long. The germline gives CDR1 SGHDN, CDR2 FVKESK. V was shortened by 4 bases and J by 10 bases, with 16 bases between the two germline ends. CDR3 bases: TGTGCCAGCAGCCTGATGGGGGCGTCCGGAAAACTGTTTTTT. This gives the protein CASSLMGASGKLFF.

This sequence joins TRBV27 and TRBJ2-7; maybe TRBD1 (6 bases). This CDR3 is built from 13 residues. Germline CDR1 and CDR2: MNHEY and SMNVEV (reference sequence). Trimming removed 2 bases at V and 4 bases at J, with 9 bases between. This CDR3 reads CASSLTGNYEQYF. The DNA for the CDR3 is TGTGCCAGCAGTTTAACAGGGAATTACGAGCAGTACTTC.